The T cell receptor beta chain under discussion was sequenced for a study of beta chain features in type 1 diabetes. Study-wide findings and caveats: A potential influence of HLA type upon TCRB rearrangement remained unresolved herein. Type 1 diabetes patients had moderately but significantly shorter TCRB CDR3s in all four CD4+ subsets.

Expressed TCRB transcripts got sequenced, as all isolated RNA was reverse transcribed. Clones were read by immunoSEQ multiplex PCR, and TCRdb kept only the in-frame ones, dropping some. The data show 50,000 or so clones, with approximately 40% seen just once and roughly 0.13% held by the top ten. Per the germline V gene, CDR1 is SGHTA and CDR2 is FQGNSA. J was trimmed by 5 bases and V by 1 base; bases with no gene match: 17. The CDR3 is made up of 19 amino acids. This clone was seen more than once but under ten times. Its antigen remains unknown. Sequencing was performed on stem cell memory CD4+ T cells from blood. The clonotype originates from a man younger than 40 with type 1 diabetes. The chain uses TRBV7-2 and TRBJ1-5; 7 positions match TRBD1. For the CDR3, the DNA is TGTGCCAGCAGCTTAGGCCATAGGTCCACCCTGGGACAGTATCAGCCCCAGCATTTT. It encodes CASSLGHRSTLGQYQPQHF.